This T cell receptor beta chain was obtained from a study of blood T cell repertoires in COVID-19. Sequencing was performed with immunoSEQ multiplex PCR; in TCRdb, only in-frame clones are kept and a portion is missing. The sample has fewer than 400,000 clones, about nine tenths seen once. The CDR3 sequence is 14 residues long. Germline assignment: CDR1 SGHRS and CDR2 YFSETQ. The V segment lost 0 bases and the J segment 5 bases; nucleotides outside the gene matches: 1. This TCR came from a man in his sixties who had recovered from COVID-19. This chain links TRBV5-1 with TRBJ2-5, with 10 bases lining up with TRBD2. Sequencing input: PBMCs or T cells enriched from blood (not recorded which). In DNA, the CDR3 is TGCGCCAGCAGCTTGGAAGCGGGAGGGGAGACCCAGTACTTC. Protein product: CASSLEAGGETQYF. The whole variable domain, remainder taken from reference TRBV5-1 and TRBJ2-5, is KAGVTQTPRYLIKTRGQQVTLSCSPISGHRSVSWYQQTPGQGLQFLFEYFSETQRNKGNFPGRFSGRQFSNSRSEMNVSTLELGDSALYLCASSLEAGGETQYFGPGTRLLVL.